The following is a T cell receptor (beta chain) sequence with its context. Its antigen is as yet unknown. UMIs and a universal primer site were added when TCR cDNA was made by 5'RACE template switching. TCRdb recomputed calls from the 5' RACE reads with MiXCR, one row per CDR3 protein. Among 120,000 or so distinct CDR3 sequences listed, approximately 14% were seen once. This specimen belongs to a study of T cells after yellow fever vaccination. Findings and limits, study-wide: Most clones from primary vaccination resurfaced after the booster (approximately 95% CD4, approximately 88% CD8).

Germline values: CDR1 LNHNV, CDR2 YYDKDF (reference sequence). The CDR3 runs to 18 residues. Unmatched junction bases numbered 15, after V lost 8 bases and J lost 0 bases. The sequence was collected from a man in his late teens or twenties who received the YFV17D yellow fever vaccine. The chain is built from TRBV15 and TRBJ1-2, with 10 nucleotides matching TRBD1. The input for sequencing was CD8+ T cells sorted from PBMCs, taken 5 days after the yellow fever booster vaccination. CDR3 residues: CATSKDRGALLSNYGYTF. The DNA for the CDR3 is TGTGCCACCTCTAAGGACAGGGGGGCCCTACTCTCTAACTATGGCTACACCTTC.